This T cell receptor beta chain emerged from a study of blood T cell repertoires in COVID-19. Overall study context: T cells, B-cell-depleted T cells, or PBMCs supplied cDNA or gDNA.

Original analysis: Reference gene primers were amplified, and this amplification served to estimate nucleated cell counts. Method: immunoSEQ multiplex PCR; TCRdb's copy keeps in-frame clones and lacks some. That table supplies the V and J calls and clone size; D and trimming were determined from the DNA. The repertoire holds roughly 220,000 clones, with roughly 76% as singletons. Followed longitudinally, the Seattle patients had been enrolled during active infection. The CDR3 is 14 amino acids. With 7 bases removed from V and 0 bases from J, the gap between germline ends came to 10 bases. Germline CDR1 LNHDA, CDR2 SQIVND (reference sequence).

Sequencing was done on a sample of peripheral blood. The clonotype comes from a woman aged 80 or over with COVID-19, enrolled during active disease. This rearrangement joins TRBV19 to TRBJ1-5; D may be TRBD1 (5 bases). In DNA, the CDR3 is TGTGCCAGTACCCCGGGGGGTAGCAATCAGCCCCAGCATTTT. Translation: CASTPGGSNQPQHF.